The entry below describes one T cell receptor beta chain. Its antigen is not known. The data belong to a study of T cells expressing NK-cell markers. Study in general: The authors derived TCR beta repertoires from sorted CD3+CD56+NKG2C+, CD3+CD56+NKG2C- and CD3+CD56-NKG2C+ T cells. Study results and limitations: Researchers report these clonotypes also headed the CD3+CD56-NKG2C+ fraction in four donors. More than five donors showed dominant NKG2C+ clonotypes comprising about 1.0-7.5% of their CD8+ T cells.

The CDR3 is 15 amino acids. Germline V gives CDR1 DFQATT, CDR2 SNEGSKA (reference sequence). TCRdb reworked the 5' RACE reads into one entry per CDR3 protein, no DNA. Found here are roughly 390,000 distinct CDR3 sequences; the top ten clones hold approximately 12%. The chain recombines TRBV20-1 with TRBJ2-5; TCRdb lists TRBD2, though no DNA is available to test this call. The origin of this receptor is a woman between 50 and 59 years old in good health. The sample consisted of blood T cells: a sorted CD56 or NKG2C T cell subset, CD4+ or CD8+ T cells, or bulk PBMC T cells (not recorded which). CDR3 loop: CSVSVGRIGQETQYF.